The rows below give T cell receptor beta chains drawn from one sample of a study of neurological immune-mediated disorders. A single record per CDR3 protein comes from TCRdb applying MiXCR to the 5' RACE reads. This sample has approximately 38,000 distinct CDR3 sequences, with under 14% found just once. The sample taken for sequencing was CD4+ T cells from blood. The receptors were sampled from a woman aged 25-40 years with HTLV-1-associated myelopathy (HAM/TSP). Both conserved end residues are part of each CDR3. The order of the fields is V gene, J gene, D gene, clone size, CDR3 protein, CDR3 DNA. The D gene is left open where the match is weak. Expanded clones are given a class, and other clones once, few, many or no size at all.

>TRBV20-1|TRBJ2-7|TRBD1|many
CSAWDRGQREQYF
TGCAGTGCTTGGGATAGGGGGCAACGGGAGCAGTACTTC
>TRBV12-3/TRBV12-4|TRBJ2-1|TRBD2|many
CASSPLAGGNNEQFF
TGTGCCAGCAGTCCCCTAGCGGGGGGGAACAATGAGCAGTTCTTC
>TRBV6-1|TRBJ1-2|-|-
CASIPTVQSYGYTF
TGTGCCAGCATCCCGACAGTTCAGAGCTATGGCTACACCTTC
>TRBV7-6|TRBJ2-2|-|large
CASSLGGAIANTGELFF
TGTGCCAGCAGCTTAGGTGGAGCCATAGCGAACACCGGGGAGCTGTTTTTT
>TRBV28|TRBJ2-7|TRBD2|-
CASNDSGTSGEGSYEQYF
TGTGCCAGCAACGATTCTGGGACTAGCGGGGAAGGCTCATACGAGCAGTACTTC
>TRBV5-1|TRBJ2-7|-|many
CASSFDGLSGEQYF
TGCGCCAGCAGCTTCGACGGACTCTCGGGCGAGCAGTACTTC
>TRBV25-1|TRBJ1-2|TRBD1|many
CASSDPGTGGNYGYTF
TGTGCCAGCAGTGACCCCGGGACAGGGGGGAACTATGGCTACACCTTC
>TRBV29-1|TRBJ1-2|TRBD1|many
CSVRMGQANYGYTF
TGCAGCGTCCGCATGGGACAGGCTAACTATGGCTACACCTTC
>TRBV3-1|TRBJ1-6|-|many
CASSQDPGFVSPLHF
TGTGCCAGCAGCCAAGATCCGGGTTTTGTTTCACCCCTCCACTTT
>TRBV30|TRBJ2-2|-|-
CAWRAAYTGELFF
TGTGCCTGGAGGGCCGCCTACACCGGGGAGCTGTTTTTT
>TRBV5-1|TRBJ2-7|TRBD2|many
CASSLASGGADEQYF
TGCGCCAGCAGCTTGGCTAGCGGGGGGGCGGACGAGCAGTACTTC
>TRBV7-9|TRBJ1-4|TRBD1|many
CASSGQGSEKLFF
TGTGCCAGTTCGGGACAGGGTTCTGAAAAACTGTTTTTT
>TRBV6-6|TRBJ2-2|TRBD2|many
CASRERGTNTGELFF
TGTGCCAGCAGAGAGCGGGGTACGAACACCGGGGAGCTGTTTTTT
>TRBV20-1|TRBJ1-2|-|many
CSATDLDGNGYTF
TGCAGTGCTACCGACCTCGACGGAAATGGCTACACCTTC
>TRBV24-1|TRBJ2-1|TRBD2|many
CATSDGKGWWSRENSYNEQFF
TGTGCCACCAGTGATGGAAAGGGGTGGTGGTCGCGGGAGAACTCCTACAATGAGCAGTTCTTC
>TRBV10-3|TRBJ2-3|TRBD2|many
CAISDQLAGAQSSTDTQYF
TGTGCCATCAGTGACCAACTAGCGGGGGCCCAGTCTAGCACAGATACGCAGTATTTT
>TRBV11-2|TRBJ2-2|-|medium-sized
CASSLANLNTGELFF
TGTGCCAGCAGCTTAGCCAACTTGAACACCGGGGAGCTGTTTTTT
>TRBV3-1|TRBJ1-1|-|many
CASSQGPQRNTEAFF
TGTGCCAGCAGCCAAGGTCCACAGAGGAACACTGAAGCTTTCTTT
>TRBV20-1|TRBJ2-7|-|many
CSASLPSGSYEQYF
TGCAGTGCTAGTCTCCCGTCAGGCTCCTACGAGCAGTACTTC
>TRBV10-3|TRBJ1-5|TRBD1|many
CAISERGQGGNQPQHF
TGTGCCATCAGTGAGCGGGGACAGGGGGGGAATCAGCCCCAGCATTTT
>TRBV2|TRBJ1-5|-|many
CASSVTEDSNQPQHF
TGTGCCAGCAGTGTGACGGAGGATAGCAATCAGCCCCAGCATTTT
>TRBV20-1|TRBJ2-3|-|many
CSAIKITDTQYF
TGCAGTGCTATTAAAATCACAGATACGCAGTATTTT
>TRBV5-1|TRBJ2-2|TRBD1|medium-sized
CASSRTGGFTGELFF
TGCGCCAGCAGCCGGACAGGGGGCTTCACCGGGGAGCTGTTTTTT
>TRBV30|TRBJ2-7|TRBD1|-
CAWAMTGREYF
TGTGCCTGGGCCATGACAGGGAGAGAGTACTTC
>TRBV20-1|TRBJ2-3|-|many
CSATLVGESTQYF
TGCAGTGCTACCCTGGTGGGGGAATCTACGCAGTATTTT
>TRBV5-1|TRBJ1-6|-|many
CASSLSQPRAVGSPLHF
TGCGCCAGCAGCTTGTCCCAGCCTAGGGCAGTTGGCTCACCCCTCCACTTT
>TRBV3-1|TRBJ1-3|-|many
CASSPYHTGSGNTIYF
TGTGCCAGCAGCCCTTACCATACAGGGTCCGGAAACACCATATATTTT
>TRBV13|TRBJ2-7|-|-
CASSLATGEQYF
TGTGCCAGCAGCTTAGCGACGGGGGAGCAGTACTTC
>TRBV7-8|TRBJ1-1|-|many
CASSLAGSYTEAFF
TGTGCCAGCAGCTTAGCGGGGAGTTATACTGAAGCTTTCTTT
>TRBV12-3/TRBV12-4|TRBJ1-5|-|many
CASSLGIGRHQPQHF
TGTGCCAGCAGTTTAGGTATAGGGCGTCATCAGCCCCAGCATTTT
>TRBV7-9|TRBJ2-2|TRBD1|many
CASSSRTGGLSTGELFF
TGTGCCAGCAGCTCCAGGACAGGGGGCTTGAGCACCGGGGAGCTGTTTTTT
>TRBV20-1|TRBJ2-7|TRBD2|medium-sized
CSASLRRTSGGSTFYEQYF
TGCAGTGCTAGCTTAAGAAGGACTAGCGGGGGGTCTACTTTCTACGAGCAGTACTTC
>TRBV7-8|TRBJ2-1|TRBD1|few
CASSLGRDSSYNEQFF
TGTGCCAGCAGCTTAGGCCGGGACAGTTCCTACAATGAGCAGTTCTTC
>TRBV14|TRBJ2-7|TRBD1|many
CASSQSRQGAQYF
TGTGCCAGCAGCCAATCAAGACAGGGGGCTCAGTACTTC
>TRBV5-1|TRBJ1-1|-|many
CASSPNGGTNTEAFF
TGCGCCAGCAGCCCTAACGGTGGGACGAACACTGAAGCTTTCTTT
>TRBV10-3|TRBJ2-3|TRBD1|many
CAIRGTDSTDTQYF
TGTGCCATCAGGGGGACAGATAGCACAGATACGCAGTATTTT
>TRBV29-1|TRBJ1-4|TRBD1|many
CSVGGQGGREKLFF
TGCAGCGTTGGGGGACAGGGCGGACGTGAAAAACTGTTTTTT
>TRBV18|TRBJ1-5|-|many
CASSQNTPGNQPQHF
TGTGCCAGCTCACAAAATACCCCTGGCAATCAGCCCCAGCATTTT
>TRBV5-5|TRBJ2-2|-|many
CASSGRQNTGELFF
TGTGCCAGCAGCGGAAGACAGAACACCGGGGAGCTGTTTTTT
>TRBV18|TRBJ2-3|TRBD2|many
CASSPLAGSFTDTQYF
TGTGCCAGCTCCCCACTAGCGGGGAGTTTCACAGATACGCAGTATTTT
>TRBV4-1|TRBJ2-7|-|few
CASSQQISLPYEQYF
TGCGCCAGCAGCCAGCAAATAAGTTTACCCTACGAGCAGTACTTC
>TRBV7-2|TRBJ1-1|TRBD1|many
CASSRPPGQWNTEAFF
TGTGCCAGCTCCCGACCTCCGGGACAGTGGAACACTGAAGCTTTCTTT
>TRBV7-2|TRBJ1-5|-|many
CASSLDIYNQPQHF
TGTGCCAGCAGCTTAGACATCTATAATCAGCCCCAGCATTTT
>TRBV5-1|TRBJ2-7|-|many
CASSLAGRGSYEQYF
TGCGCCAGCAGCTTAGCCGGACGGGGGTCCTACGAGCAGTACTTC
>TRBV6-5|TRBJ1-2|-|many
CASSSLGGVGYTF
TGTGCCAGCAGTTCTCTCGGGGGGGTCGGCTACACCTTC
>TRBV5-1|TRBJ2-5|-|many
CASSDPGARGETQYF
TGCGCCAGCAGCGATCCAGGGGCCCGGGGAGAGACCCAGTACTTC
>TRBV12-3/TRBV12-4|TRBJ2-7|-|-
CASKVNVGHSYEQYF
TGTGCCAGCAAAGTCAACGTAGGGCACTCCTACGAGCAGTACTTC
>TRBV5-1|TRBJ2-5|-|many
CASSLGRVRETQYF
TGCGCCAGCAGCTTGGGACGGGTCCGGGAGACCCAGTACTTC
>TRBV7-9|TRBJ2-2|TRBD2|many
CASSSKLAGGPLNTGELFF
TGTGCCAGCAGCTCCAAACTAGCGGGGGGGCCATTGAACACCGGGGAGCTGTTTTTT
>TRBV7-7|TRBJ1-5|-|many
CASSSPGHRSNQPQHF
TGTGCCAGCAGCTCCCCAGGACACCGTAGCAATCAGCCCCAGCATTTT
>TRBV19|TRBJ2-3|-|many
CASSRLPETDTQYF
TGTGCCAGTAGCCGCCTACCGGAAACAGATACGCAGTATTTT
>TRBV10-2|TRBJ1-6|TRBD1|many
CASSESGQGMNNSPLHF
TGCGCCAGCAGTGAGTCAGGACAGGGAATGAATAATTCACCCCTCCACTTT
>TRBV5-1|TRBJ2-3|-|many
CASSSGTSTDTQYF
TGCGCCAGCAGCTCAGGGACTAGCACAGATACGCAGTATTTT
>TRBV20-1|TRBJ1-4|-|many
CSAPGRDNEKLFF
TGCAGTGCTCCGGGCAGAGACAATGAAAAACTGTTTTTT